These T cell receptor beta chains were read from a single sample in a study of blood T cells in healthy people across ages. TCRdb re-called the 5' RACE reads with MiXCR, one entry per CDR3 protein. The table records about 930,000 distinct CDR3 sequences, 25% to 35% of them present only once. These data were likewise used in another study, on T cells of mothers and their children.

Sequencing used blood. These TCRs come from a woman aged 40 to 50 in good health. Both conserved end residues are part of each CDR3. Each record gives: V gene, J gene, D gene, clone size, CDR3 DNA, CDR3 protein. The D gene is left open where the match is weak. Expanded clones get a size class; other rows say once, few or many, or leave the size out.

TRBV3-1,TRBJ2-7,-,few,TGTGCCAGCAGCCAAGATCTCAGGGGAGTGGGATACGAGCAGTACTTC,CASSQDLRGVGYEQYF
TRBV28,TRBJ2-7,-,many,TGTGCCTCGGGAGGGGGCGGTAACGAGCAGTACTTC,CASGGGGNEQYF
TRBV11-2,TRBJ2-1,TRBD2,few,TGTGCCAGCAGCTTAATCGGGCGCGGCGGGAGAAATGAGCAGTTCTTC,CASSLIGRGGRNEQFF
TRBV2,TRBJ2-5,-,many,TGTGCCAGCTTCAGGACAGATCAAGAGACCCAGTACTTC,CASFRTDQETQYF
TRBV25-1,TRBJ2-5,-,many,TGTGCCAGCAGCGCCACGGGGTCCGGGGAGACCCAGTACTTC,CASSATGSGETQYF
TRBV29-1,TRBJ1-1,-,-,TGCAGCGTTTTGTCGGGGGACACTGAAGCTTTCTTT,CSVLSGDTEAFF
TRBV7-6,TRBJ2-3,TRBD2,once,TGTGCCAGCAGCTTAAACAAGCCCCACCCAGCGGGGGGGATCACAGATACGCAGTATTTT,CASSLNKPHPAGGITDTQYF
TRBV6-6,TRBJ2-7,TRBD1,many,TGTGCCAGCAGTTCCCCCGACAGGGGAATAACGTACGAGCAGTACTTC,CASSSPDRGITYEQYF
TRBV20-1,TRBJ2-3,TRBD2,-,TGCAGTGCTAGTTCTTTGCGGGAGGGCCTCGCAGATACGCAGTATTTT,CSASSLREGLADTQYF
TRBV18,TRBJ1-2,-,few,TGTGCCAGCTCACCCTTACCGGGACCCAGCGAGGGCTACACCTTC,CASSPLPGPSEGYTF
TRBV24-1,TRBJ2-4,-,many,TGTGCCACCAGTGATACTCATACAGGGCCTATTACCAAAAACATTCAGTACTTC,CATSDTHTGPITKNIQYF
TRBV6-6,TRBJ1-5,-,-,TGTGCCAGCAGTTACTCTACCCTGACAGAAAGCAATCAGCCCCAGCATTTT,CASSYSTLTESNQPQHF
TRBV5-1,TRBJ1-5,TRBD1,-,TGCGCCAGCAGCTTGGCAGGGGGTCCAAATCAGCCCCAGCATTTT,CASSLAGGPNQPQHF
TRBV19,TRBJ1-6,-,many,TGTGCCAGTAGTATTGTGGCGAGGACACCCCTCCACTTT,CASSIVARTPLHF
TRBV20-1,TRBJ1-4,TRBD1,-,TGCGGTGCTTTCCCCCTTGACAGGGGAGGTGAAAAACTGTTTTTT,CGAFPLDRGGEKLFF
TRBV7-9,TRBJ2-7,-,many,TGTGCCAGCAGCTATCCAAACGGACCCCCAGGGTCTTACTACGAGCAGTACTTC,CASSYPNGPPGSYYEQYF
TRBV7-3,TRBJ2-1,-,-,TGTGCCAGCAGCTCCCAGGACCTACCAAACTACAATGAGCAGTTCTTC,CASSSQDLPNYNEQFF
TRBV7-2,TRBJ1-2,-,-,TGTGCCAGCAGCATTACAGCGCTCTATGGCTACACCTTC,CASSITALYGYTF
TRBV28,TRBJ1-2,-,-,TGTGCCAGCAGTCCTGGGACCAAGGGAAGCAACTATGGCTACACCTTC,CASSPGTKGSNYGYTF
TRBV7-2,TRBJ2-3,-,-,TGTGCCAGCAGCTTAGTGGCGATGGATACGCAGTATTTT,CASSLVAMDTQYF
TRBV5-1,TRBJ1-1,TRBD1,few,TGCGCCAGCAGCCGTGGACAGGAGAACACTGAAGCTTTCTTT,CASSRGQENTEAFF
TRBV3-1,TRBJ1-2,-,-,TGTGCCAGCGGTACAGAGGGCACCCGGGGCTATGGCTACACCTTC,CASGTEGTRGYGYTF